The rows below give T cell receptor beta chains drawn from one sample of a study of blood T cell repertoires in COVID-19. Using immunoSEQ multiplex PCR, the repertoire was profiled, and TCRdb retains in-frame clones only, with some absent. The repertoire holds 300,000 to 450,000 clones, with around 87% as singletons. Sequenced input: peripheral blood. All receptors derive from a woman aged 25 to 39 with COVID-19, enrolled during active disease. Each CDR3 is given with its conserved first and last residue. The D gene is left open where the match is weak. Only some rows state a clone size, as once, few, many or a class for expanded clones.

TRBV28	-	-	TRBJ2-1	CASSPAGSYNEQFF	TGTGCCAGCAGCCCGGCAGGATCCTACAATGAGCAGTTCTTC
TRBV30	-	few	TRBJ1-1	CAWSYDSEAFF	TGTGCCTGGAGTTACGACAGTGAAGCTTTCTTT
TRBV2	TRBD2	-	TRBJ2-3	CARTSGASTDTQYF	TGTGCCAGAACGAGCGGGGCTAGCACAGATACGCAGTATTTT
TRBV7-2	-	-	TRBJ1-6	CASSLGRFSYNSPLHF	TGTGCCAGCAGCTTAGGGAGGTTTTCCTATAATTCACCCCTCCACTTT
TRBV6-5	TRBD1	-	TRBJ2-5	CASSYYRQGNKETQYF	TGTGCCAGCAGTTACTACCGACAGGGTAACAAGGAGACCCAGTACTTC
TRBV2	TRBD1	-	TRBJ2-1	CASSLRGPGSYNEQFF	TGTGCCAGCAGCCTCAGGGGGCCCGGCTCCTACAATGAGCAGTTCTTC
TRBV28	-	-	TRBJ2-1	CASSPDSNNEQFF	TGTGCCAGCAGCCCTGACAGTAACAATGAGCAGTTCTTC
TRBV6-5	TRBD1	-	TRBJ1-4	CASSPDRFTNEKLFF	TGTGCCAGCAGTCCGGACAGGTTTACTAATGAAAAACTGTTTTTT
TRBV5-4	TRBD1	-	TRBJ1-2	CASSLSTGGDGYTF	TGTGCCAGCAGCTTGTCGACAGGGGGAGATGGCTACACCTTC
TRBV9	-	many	TRBJ1-5	CASSTGLSNQPQHF	TGTGCCAGCAGCACGGGACTTAGCAATCAGCCCCAGCATTTT
TRBV19	-	-	TRBJ2-7	CATRLGAGEQYF	TGTGCCACACGACTTGGGGCGGGAGAGCAGTACTTC
TRBV30	-	-	TRBJ1-1	CAWSTDTEAFF	TGTGCCTGGAGTACGGACACTGAAGCTTTCTTT
TRBV5-1	-	-	TRBJ1-1	CASSSGWTANTEAFF	TGCGCCAGCAGCTCGGGATGGACAGCGAACACTGAAGCTTTCTTT
TRBV10-3	-	-	TRBJ2-3	CAISPESRLTDTQYF	TGTGCCATCAGTCCCGAGTCGCGTTTAACAGATACGCAGTATTTT
TRBV12-3/TRBV12-4	-	-	TRBJ1-1	CASSPTLNTEAFF	TGTGCCAGCAGTCCGACTTTAAACACTGAAGCTTTCTTT
TRBV5-4	TRBD1	once	TRBJ1-2	CASSLVQGAVSGYTF	TGTGCCAGCAGCTTAGTACAGGGGGCGGTGAGCGGCTACACCTTC
TRBV7-9	-	once	TRBJ2-5	CASRGAGETQYF	TGTGCCAGCCGCGGAGCAGGGGAGACCCAGTACTTC
TRBV5-1	TRBD2	-	TRBJ2-7	CASSLAPRASGRIEQYF	TGCGCCAGCAGCTTGGCCCCGAGGGCTAGCGGGAGGATCGAGCAGTACTTC
TRBV7-9	-	-	TRBJ1-4	CASSRGGGTNEKLFF	TGTGCCAGCAGTCGAGGAGGAGGCACTAATGAAAAACTGTTTTTT
TRBV15	TRBD1	once	TRBJ2-7	CATSSRDRVLDEQYF	TGTGCCACCAGCAGCAGGGACAGGGTATTAGACGAGCAGTACTTC
TRBV11-2	-	-	TRBJ2-7	CASSWGLDSYEQYF	TGTGCCAGCAGCTGGGGGCTGGACTCCTACGAGCAGTACTTC
TRBV6-2/TRBV6-3	-	once	TRBJ2-7	CASSYSGVVHEQYF	TGTGCCAGCAGTTACTCGGGAGTGGTCCACGAGCAGTACTTC
TRBV7-3	-	-	TRBJ2-1	CASSQEGRGSDEQFF	TGTGCCAGCAGCCAAGAAGGGAGAGGGAGCGATGAGCAGTTCTTC
TRBV24-1	TRBD1	-	TRBJ2-6	CATSPGGAGANVLTF	TGTGCCACCAGCCCAGGGGGAGCTGGGGCCAACGTCCTGACTTTC
TRBV15	TRBD2	-	TRBJ2-1	CATSRGSGTYTNEQFF	TGTGCCACCAGCAGAGGTAGCGGGACCTACACCAATGAGCAGTTCTTC
TRBV6-6	-	-	TRBJ2-2	CASRLTANTGELFF	TGTGCCAGCAGATTGACAGCTAACACCGGGGAGCTGTTTTTT
TRBV10-1	-	-	TRBJ2-5	CASSGALQETQYF	TGCGCCAGCAGTGGAGCGCTTCAAGAGACCCAGTACTTC
TRBV4-1	TRBD1	-	TRBJ2-7	CASSQEEGTGGHEQYF	TGCGCCAGCAGCCAAGAAGAAGGGACAGGGGGCCACGAGCAGTACTTC
TRBV3-1/TRBV3-2	TRBD2	-	TRBJ2-7	CASSRRTSDYEQYF	TGTGCCAGCAGCCGGCGGACTAGCGACTACGAGCAGTACTTC
TRBV19	-	-	TRBJ2-7	CATGTGRNYEQYF	TGTGCCACTGGGACCGGGAGAAACTACGAGCAGTACTTC
TRBV5-5	TRBD1	once	TRBJ1-1	CASSRMGQGTEAFF	TGTGCCAGCAGTAGAATGGGACAGGGCACTGAAGCTTTCTTT
TRBV9	TRBD2	-	TRBJ2-1	CASSVGSGSINNEQFF	TGTGCCAGCAGCGTAGGTAGCGGGAGTATCAACAATGAGCAGTTCTTC